The sequence of this TCR beta chain was determined in a study of blood T cell repertoires in COVID-19. The wider study: The United States, Italy and Spain were the sources of the acute and convalescent COVID-19 samples. PBMCs, B-cell-depleted T cells, or T cells provided the cDNA or gDNA that made up the material.

Methods used by the authors: Estimation of nucleated cell counts was performed using reference gene primer amplification. The table came from immunoSEQ multiplex PCR; TCRdb's copy has only in-frame clones and leaves some out. The DNA was the basis for D and trimming; V, J and clone size are from that table. The sample has 200,000 to 300,000 clones, around nine tenths seen once. The sequencing input was peripheral blood. The TCR originated in a man under 40 with COVID-19, enrolled during active disease.

In nucleotides, the CDR3 is TGTGCCTGGAGTGTACTGGCGGGTGAAGAGACCCAGTACTTC. Its protein is CAWSVLAGEETQYF. V gene TRBV30 combines with J gene TRBJ2-5; weak D call: TRBD2 (5 bases). Germline CDR1 reads GTSNPN; CDR2 reads SVGIG (reference sequence). Deletions cut 0 bases from V and 3 bases from J, with 11 bases between. CDR3 length: 14 residues.